The 3 T cell receptor beta chains reported below all come from one sample, sequenced in a study of CD8+ T cells in alopecia areata. RNA, once extracted, was reverse transcribed into cDNA for use as the sequencing template. This table comes from immunoSEQ multiplex PCR, and its TCRdb copy is limited to in-frame clones, with some not included. This sample yields 200,000 or so clones, of which over 40% are seen a single time; about 2.6% belongs to the top ten. As to treatment: oral pan-JAK inhibitor, 5-10 mg twice daily. Sequences were derived from CD4+ T cells sorted from blood, sampled between weeks 36 and 40, from a patient treated with tofacitinib. The source is a human donor with alopecia areata.

There are many counts of this clone. The chain is built from TRBV2 and TRBJ2-2, with 7 nucleotides matching TRBD1. The CDR3 extends over 14 amino acids. Germline CDR1 and CDR2: SNHLY and FYNNEI. V was clipped by 10 bases and J by 3 bases; unmatched bases: 8. CDR3 amino acids: CAITPGQYTGELFF. As DNA, the CDR3 is TGTGCCATAACTCCGGGACAGTACACCGGGGAGCTGTTTTTT.

The chain links TRBV7-2 to TRBJ2-5; the D is unclear. Per the germline V gene, CDR1 is SGHTA and CDR2 is FQGNSA. The length of the CDR3 is 14 residues. V lost 3 bases to trimming and J lost 7 bases, with 15 bases between them. CDR3 nucleotides: TGTGCCAGCAGCTTGGGAAGATTCTCCGTGACCCAGTACTTC. It encodes CASSLGRFSVTQYF.

A few counts support this clone. V is TRBV29-1 and J is TRBJ2-5; D tentatively reads TRBD1 or TRBD2 (5 bases each). Trimming removed 3 bases from V and 5 bases from J, with 10 bases in between. The CDR3 is 12 residues long. Germline CDR1 and CDR2: SQVTM and ANQGSEA. CDR3 bases: TGCAGCGTTGATGTGGGGGAGGAGACCCAGTACTTC. This codes for CSVDVGEETQYF.